The 20 T cell receptor beta chains presented below share a single source sample, sequenced in a study of response to subunit inactivated influenza vaccine. MiXCR was run by TCRdb on the RT-PCR reads, yielding one entry per CDR3 protein. The sample records 490,000 or so distinct CDR3 sequences, 7.6% being singletons. This specimen was PBMCs from blood, taken approximately 25 months after vaccination. The receptors were sampled from a man aged 45 to 70 who received an inactivated influenza vaccine.

V is TRBV29-1 and J is TRBJ2-1; D may be TRBD1 (5 bases). V lost 2 bases to trimming and J lost 0 bases, with 8 bases between them. The CDR3 loop spans 14 amino acids. Germline values: CDR1 SQVTM, CDR2 ANQGSEA. The CDR3 reads CSVESRASYNEQFF. The CDR3 DNA reads as TGCAGCGTTGAAAGCAGGGCCTCCTACAATGAGCAGTTCTTC.

A few counts support this clonotype. The V call is TRBV20-1, the J call TRBJ2-3; D possibly corresponds to TRBD2 (6 bases). The CDR3 has 14 amino acids. From germline, CDR1 is DFQATT and CDR2 SNEGSKA (reference sequence). The ends were cut back, 3 bases at V and 5 bases at J, with 15 bases in the middle. This CDR3 is CSASVDYLEDTQYF. For the CDR3, the DNA is TGCAGTGCTAGCGTGGACTACCTCGAAGATACGCAGTATTTT.

This clonotype showed up just a few times. This chain links TRBV5-5 with TRBJ1-1, with unresolved D. The length of the CDR3 is 14 residues. V shed 4 bases and J shed 1 base, with 11 bases lying between them. Germline V gives CDR1 SGHKS, CDR2 YYEKEE (reference sequence). The CDR3 protein is CASSPWSGNTEAFF. CDR3 DNA: TGTGCCAGCAGCCCCTGGTCAGGGAACACTGAAGCTTTCTTT.

This clonotype was counted a few times. The chain employs TRBV6-2 or TRBV6-3 and TRBJ1-5; D gene ambiguous. The CDR3 is 16 amino acids. V was trimmed by 7 bases and J by 8 bases, leaving 24 bases between them. Germline V gene data show CDR1 as MNHEY and CDR2 as SVGEGT. Here the CDR3 DNA reads TGTGCCAGCACGGTGAGGGAATTATCGCCGGGTAAGCCCCAGCATTTT. It specifies CASTVRELSPGKPQHF.

This clonotype was picked up many times. The gene calls are TRBV12-3 or TRBV12-4 and TRBJ2-1; TRBD2 agrees at 11 bases. Trimming cost V 2 bases and J 5 bases; bases outside gene matches: 2. The CDR3 is made up of 15 amino acids. CDR3 protein: CASSLQTSGNNEQFF. CDR3 in DNA: TGTGCCAGCAGTTTACAGACTAGCGGGAACAATGAGCAGTTCTTC.

This clonotype was detected a few times. The J gene is TRBJ2-6, the V gene TRBV5-1, with a possible D match to TRBD2 (5 bases). V lost 4 bases and J 0 bases, leaving 8 bases between the germline ends. There are 15 residues in the CDR3. CDR1 and CDR2 from the germline V gene are SGHRS and YFSETQ. In DNA form, the CDR3 reads TGCGCCAGCAGCCCCGGGAACTCTGGGGCCAACGTCCTGACTTTC. It yields the protein CASSPGNSGANVLTF.

This clonotype appeared many times. The genes are TRBV28 and TRBJ2-7, with a tentative D call TRBD1 (5 bases). The CDR3 is made up of 12 amino acids. CDR1 and CDR2 from the germline V gene are MDHEN and SYDVKM. The CDR3 sequence: CAGAASSYEQYF. DNA of the CDR3: TGTGCAGGGGCAGCCAGCTCCTACGAGCAGTACTTC. Full variable domain (remainder filled in from reference TRBV28 and TRBJ2-7): DVKVTQSSRYLVKRTGEKVFLECVQDMDHENMFWYRQDPGLGLRLIYFSYDVKMKEKGDIPEGYSVSREKKERFSLILESASTNQTSMYLCAGAASSYEQYFGPGTRLTVT.

The chain links TRBV4-2 to TRBJ2-1; D could derive from TRBD1 or TRBD2 (5 bases each). The V gene lost 4 bases and the J gene lost 1 base, with 11 bases spanning the gap. The CDR3 loop spans 15 amino acids. CDR1 is LGHNA, CDR2 YNFKEQ, per germline. The CDR3 here is CASSPGTPSYNEQFF. The CDR3 DNA is TGTGCCAGCAGCCCCGGGACCCCTTCCTACAATGAGCAGTTCTTC.

This clonotype came up many times. The chain employs TRBV28 and TRBJ2-3; D is ambiguous. Deletions cut 4 bases from V and 0 bases from J, with 11 bases between. The CDR3 is made up of 15 amino acids. The germline V gene encodes CDR1 MDHEN and CDR2 SYDVKM. CDR3 loop: CASSSPYRSTDTQYF. In DNA form, the CDR3 reads TGTGCCAGCAGTTCCCCATACCGTAGCACAGATACGCAGTATTTT.

As for this clonotype: A much larger clone lies a single base off, so this may be a read error. The V and J genes are TRBV6-1 and TRBJ2-4; 8 nucleotides agree with TRBD1. The CDR3 runs 16 residues. J lost 5 bases, V lost 6 bases, and 12 bases had no gene match. CDR1 is MNHNS and CDR2 is SASEGT in the germline V gene. The DNA for the CDR3 is TGTGCCAGCAGCAGCGATTGGGACAGGACCCAAAACATTCAGTACTTC. It specifies CASSSDWDRTQNIQYF.

This clonotype was detected many times. This chain joins TRBV10-3 and TRBJ1-1; no clear D. V was shortened by 8 bases and J by 4 bases, with 11 bases between the two germline ends. CDR1 and CDR2 from the germline V gene are ENHRY and SYGVKD. The CDR3 extends over 12 amino acids. CDR3 residues: CAIGLTGTEAFF. The CDR3 region has the DNA TGTGCCATCGGTCTAACTGGCACTGAAGCTTTCTTT.

This clonotype was found a few times. The chain couples TRBV4-3 to TRBJ1-6; no firm D call. V gave up 0 bases and J gave up 10 bases, with 16 bases separating them. The germline V gene has CDR1 LGHNA and CDR2 YSLEER. This CDR3 contains 16 residues. This CDR3 is CASSQDSWSATSPLHF. The CDR3 DNA follows: TGCGCCAGCAGCCAAGATTCCTGGTCGGCTACCTCACCCCTCCACTTT.

The chain links TRBV6-5 to TRBJ1-2; TRBD1 is a possible D gene (5 bases). This CDR3 is 15 amino acids long. V lost 2 bases and J lost 8, with 18 bases in between. The germline V gene encodes CDR1 MNHEY and CDR2 SVGAGI. Written as DNA, the CDR3 is TGTGCCAGCAGTTACCCTGTGGACCAGGGAGGCGGCTACACCTTC. Its translation is CASSYPVDQGGGYTF.

This clonotype was seen ten or more times. CDR3 sequence: CSAREGGNTEAFF. CDR3 DNA: TGCAGTGCTAGAGAGGGGGGGAACACTGAAGCTTTCTTT. V gene TRBV20-1 combines with J gene TRBJ1-1, with D maybe TRBD1 (5 bases). The ends were cut back, 0 bases at V and 1 base at J, with 6 bases in the middle. CDR1 is DFQATT and CDR2 is SNEGSKA in the germline V gene (reference sequence). The CDR3 has 13 residues.

This clonotype was counted a few times. The chain is built from TRBV24-1 and TRBJ2-5, with a possible D match to TRBD1 (6 bases). Germline CDR1 is KGHDR and CDR2 is SFDVKD. With 12 bases removed from V and 0 bases from J, the gap between germline ends came to 13 bases. The CDR3 extends over 13 amino acids. In nucleotides, the CDR3 is TGTGCCGCCGGGGACACTAACCAAGAGACCCAGTACTTC. It translates to CAAGDTNQETQYF.

This clonotype was found a few times. The V gene is TRBV25-1, the J gene TRBJ1-1; tentative D call: TRBD1 (5 bases). Trimming took off 1 base at V and 0 bases at J, with 9 bases between the two ends. This CDR3 is 15 amino acids long. Germline CDR1 MGHDK, CDR2 SYGVNS. In DNA, the CDR3 is TGTGCCAGCAGTGAATTCGAACAGGTGAACACTGAAGCTTTCTTT. Encoded protein: CASSEFEQVNTEAFF.

This clonotype was detected only a few times. The gene calls are TRBV10-3 and TRBJ2-3, with D unresolved. This CDR3 contains 13 residues. The germline V and J ends were trimmed by 5 bases and 3 bases, with 9 bases remaining between them. Per germline, CDR1 ENHRY and CDR2 SYGVKD. CDR3 bases: TGTGCCATCAGTCACGGACCGACAGATACGCAGTATTTT. This codes for CAISHGPTDTQYF.

This clonotype was seen only a few times. This chain joins TRBV14 and TRBJ1-1; TRBD1 is a possible D gene (6 bases). The germline gives CDR1 SGHDN, CDR2 FVKESK. The V end lost 2 bases, the J end lost 7 bases, and 14 bases lay between the germline ends. CDR3 size: 14 residues. CDR3 DNA: TGTGCCAGCAGCCAAACGCTCGCCAGGGGTGAAGCTTTCTTT. It is translated as CASSQTLARGEAFF.

This clonotype was counted only a few times. The chain links TRBV27 to TRBJ1-6, with D uncertain. The CDR3 consists of 14 residues. The ends were cut back, 8 bases at V and 0 bases at J, with 8 bases in the middle. Looked up from germline, CDR1 is MNHEY and CDR2 is SMNVEV (reference sequence). The CDR3 nucleotides read TGTGCCAGCCAACAGAGCTCCTATAATTCACCCCTCCACTTT. It is translated as CASQQSSYNSPLHF.

This clonotype was detected many times. This chain joins TRBV4-2 and TRBJ2-1; 9 nucleotides align to TRBD2. The CDR3 runs to 15 residues. CDR1 is LGHNA and CDR2 is YNFKEQ in the germline V gene. V shed 0 bases and J 9 bases; nucleotides not matched to a gene: 6. The CDR3 here is CASSQEGTSQGEQFF. The CDR3 nucleotides read TGTGCCAGCAGCCAAGAAGGGACTAGCCAAGGTGAGCAGTTCTTC.